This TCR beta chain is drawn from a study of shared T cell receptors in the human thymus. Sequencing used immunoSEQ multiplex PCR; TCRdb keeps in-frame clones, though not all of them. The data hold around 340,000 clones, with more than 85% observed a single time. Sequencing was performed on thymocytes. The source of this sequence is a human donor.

CDR3 DNA: TGTGCCAGCAGATATGGACAGGGGCTCTCTGGAAACACCATATATTTT. Amino acid sequence: CASRYGQGLSGNTIYF. The gene calls are TRBV6-6 and TRBJ1-3, with 9 bases aligning to TRBD1. Trimming removed 6 bases from V and 0 bases from J; junction bases left unmatched: 6. CDR1 is MNHNY and CDR2 is SVGAGI in the germline V gene (reference sequence). This CDR3 spans 16 amino acids.